Listed below are T cell receptor beta chains from one sample, sequenced in a study of shared clonotypes between healthy human individuals. Method: immunoSEQ multiplex PCR; TCRdb's copy keeps in-frame clones and lacks some. The data hold roughly 2,500,000 clones, with over 85% observed a single time. Sequences were obtained from naive CD4+ T cells from PBMCs. Source of these receptors: a man between 18 and 35 years old in good health. Some clones in this sample may be carry-over from other donors' samples. CDR3s include the opening cysteine and the closing phenylalanine or tryptophan. Fields, in order: clone size, D gene, V gene, J gene, CDR3 DNA, CDR3 protein. D genes are given only for firm matches. Not every row has a clone size; where given, it reads once, few, many or a size class.

.,TRBD2,TRBV5-1,TRBJ2-5,TGCGCCAGCAGCCAATCTCTAGCGGGAGAGACCCAGTACTTC,CASSQSLAGETQYF
.,.,TRBV18,TRBJ2-3,TGTGCCAGCTCACCCGGACAGACCACAGATACGCAGTATTTT,CASSPGQTTDTQYF
.,.,TRBV5-1,TRBJ1-1,TGCGCCAGCAGCTTGAAAAGTGCAGGCTTAGGGGAAGCTTTCTTT,CASSLKSAGLGEAFF
.,.,TRBV11-2,TRBJ2-1,TGTGCCAGCAGCCTGACCGAGCGGCAGTTCTTC,CASSLTERQFF
.,.,TRBV7-8,TRBJ2-2,TGTGCCAGCACCCCGACGGGGTTTGGCGGGGAGCTGTTTTTT,CASTPTGFGGELFF
.,TRBD1,TRBV6-5,TRBJ1-1,TGTGCCAGCAGTTACACGACAGGGGGCACTGAAGCTTTCTTT,CASSYTTGGTEAFF
.,TRBD2,TRBV18,TRBJ2-1,TGTGCCAGCTCACCACCTAGCGGGAGTACGGCAAATGAGCAGTTCTTC,CASSPPSGSTANEQFF
once,.,TRBV9,TRBJ2-3,TGTGCCAGCAGCGTAGATAGAGATACGCAGTATTTT,CASSVDRDTQYF
.,.,TRBV7-2,TRBJ2-5,TGTGCCAGCAGCTTATATACTGCGGCCCAAGAGACCCAGTACTTC,CASSLYTAAQETQYF
.,TRBD1,TRBV6-5,TRBJ2-1,TGTGCCAGCAGCAAGACAGGGGGCACCTACAATGAGCAGTTCTTC,CASSKTGGTYNEQFF